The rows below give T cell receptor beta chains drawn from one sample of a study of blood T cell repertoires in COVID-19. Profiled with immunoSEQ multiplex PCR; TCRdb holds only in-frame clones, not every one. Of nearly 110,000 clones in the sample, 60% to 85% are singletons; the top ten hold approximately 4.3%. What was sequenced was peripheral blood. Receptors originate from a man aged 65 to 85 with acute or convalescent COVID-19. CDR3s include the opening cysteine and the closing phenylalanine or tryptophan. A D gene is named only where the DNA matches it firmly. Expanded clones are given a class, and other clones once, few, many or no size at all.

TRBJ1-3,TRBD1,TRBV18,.,CASSPGQGRNTIYF,TGTGCCAGCTCACCAGGACAGGGGCGAAACACCATATATTTT
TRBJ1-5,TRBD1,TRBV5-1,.,CASSSSGQSNQPQHF,TGCGCCAGCAGCTCCTCGGGACAGAGCAATCAGCCCCAGCATTTT
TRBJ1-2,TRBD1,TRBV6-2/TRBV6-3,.,CASSNRDRVNYGYTF,TGTGCCAGCAGCAATAGGGACAGGGTCAACTATGGCTACACCTTC
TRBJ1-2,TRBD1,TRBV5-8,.,CASSARTGNGYTF,TGTGCCAGCAGCGCCCGGACAGGGAATGGCTACACCTTC
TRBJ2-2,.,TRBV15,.,CATSRDLSGAGELFF,TGTGCCACCAGCAGGGACCTCTCAGGGGCCGGGGAGCTGTTTTTT
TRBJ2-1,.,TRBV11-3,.,CASSPVGIQGDEQFF,TGTGCCAGCAGCCCTGTCGGTATCCAGGGCGATGAGCAGTTCTTC
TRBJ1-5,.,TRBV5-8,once,CASSFTGRMNQPQHF,TGTGCCAGCAGCTTTACAGGGCGGATGAATCAGCCCCAGCATTTT
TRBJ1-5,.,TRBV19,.,CASNGQANQPQHF,TGTGCCAGCAACGGACAAGCTAATCAGCCCCAGCATTTT
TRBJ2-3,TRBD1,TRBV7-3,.,CASSPLGDRGDTQYF,TGTGCCAGCAGCCCGCTAGGGGACAGGGGGGATACGCAGTATTTT
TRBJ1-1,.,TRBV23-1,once,CASSPPGMNTEAFF,TGCGCCAGCAGTCCCCCGGGGATGAACACTGAAGCTTTCTTT
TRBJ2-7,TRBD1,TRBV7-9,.,CASSVWDRSGEQYF,TGTGCCAGCAGCGTTTGGGACAGGTCCGGCGAGCAGTACTTC
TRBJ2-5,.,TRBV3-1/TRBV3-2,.,CASSQDLVAGQETQYF,TGTGCCAGCAGCCAAGATCTTGTTGCGGGACAAGAGACCCAGTACTTC
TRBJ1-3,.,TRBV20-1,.,CSASFPGQGNTIYF,TGCAGTGCTAGTTTCCCAGGGCAAGGAAACACCATATATTTT
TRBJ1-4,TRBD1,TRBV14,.,CASSQTWDSRNEKLFF,TGTGCCAGCAGCCAAACCTGGGACAGCAGAAATGAAAAACTGTTTTTT
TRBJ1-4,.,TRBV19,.,CASSIGGTRNEKLFF,TGTGCCAGTAGTATAGGTGGGACACGGAATGAAAAACTGTTTTTT
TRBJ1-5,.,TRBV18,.,CASSPAVSNQPQHF,TGTGCCAGCTCACCTGCGGTTAGCAATCAGCCCCAGCATTTT
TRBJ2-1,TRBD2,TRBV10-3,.,CAISESGASGGTAGTEQFF,TGTGCCATCAGTGAGTCGGGGGCTAGCGGGGGGACCGCAGGTACTGAGCAGTTCTTC
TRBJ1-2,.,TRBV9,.,CASSVGFASGYTF,TGTGCCAGCAGCGTAGGGTTTGCAAGCGGCTACACCTTC
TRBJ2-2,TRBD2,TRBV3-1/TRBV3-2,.,CASSQVGSGANTGELFF,TGTGCCAGCAGCCAAGTAGGTAGCGGGGCGAACACCGGGGAGCTGTTTTTT
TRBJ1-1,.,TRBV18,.,CASSRDLNTEAFF,TGTGCCAGCTCGCGGGACCTGAACACTGAAGCTTTCTTT
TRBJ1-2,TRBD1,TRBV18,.,CASSPGTGHGYTF,TGTGCCAGCTCACCCGGGACAGGGCATGGCTACACCTTC
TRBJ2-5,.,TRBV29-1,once,CSVARNQETQYF,TGCAGCGTTGCGCGGAACCAAGAGACCCAGTACTTC
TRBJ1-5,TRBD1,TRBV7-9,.,CASSTGDQPQHF,TGTGCCAGCAGCACAGGGGATCAGCCCCAGCATTTT
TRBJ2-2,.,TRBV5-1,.,CASSFPPGHTPLGTGELFF,TGCGCCAGCAGCTTTCCACCGGGACACACCCCATTAGGGACCGGGGAGCTGTTTTTT
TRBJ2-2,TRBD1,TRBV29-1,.,CSARNLGQEDTGELFF,TGCAGCGCCCGGAACCTGGGACAGGAAGACACCGGGGAGCTGTTTTTT
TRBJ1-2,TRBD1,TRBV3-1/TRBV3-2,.,CASSQARTGLFGYTF,TGTGCCAGCAGCCAGGCACGGACAGGGTTATTTGGCTACACCTTC
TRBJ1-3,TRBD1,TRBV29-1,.,CSVMGTGAYSGNTIYF,TGCAGCGTGATGGGGACAGGGGCTTACTCTGGAAACACCATATATTTT
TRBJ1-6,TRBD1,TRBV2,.,CASSFDGTGNNSPLHF,TGTGCCAGCAGTTTCGACGGGACAGGGAACAATTCACCCCTCCACTTT
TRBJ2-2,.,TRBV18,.,CASSPIQGNTGELFF,TGTGCCAGCTCGCCAATACAGGGGAACACCGGGGAGCTGTTTTTT
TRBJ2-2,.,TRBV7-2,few,CASSQSTNTGELFF,TGTGCCAGCAGCCAATCCACGAACACCGGGGAGCTGTTTTTT
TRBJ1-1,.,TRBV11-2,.,CASSLAGETEAFF,TGTGCCAGCAGCTTAGCCGGGGAGACTGAAGCTTTCTTT
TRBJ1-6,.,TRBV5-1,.,CASSNIPTALGAPLHF,TGCGCCAGCAGCAACATACCGACAGCGTTAGGGGCACCCCTCCACTTT
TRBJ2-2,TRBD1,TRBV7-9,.,CASSPIGDRDTGELFF,TGTGCCAGCAGCCCCATAGGGGACAGGGACACCGGGGAGCTGTTTTTT
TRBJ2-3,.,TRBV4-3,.,CASSQASFGADTQYF,TGCGCCAGCAGCCAAGCCAGTTTCGGGGCAGATACGCAGTATTTT
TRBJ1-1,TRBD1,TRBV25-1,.,CASSEKPGQGFGAFF,TGTGCCAGCAGTGAAAAACCGGGACAGGGATTTGGGGCTTTCTTT
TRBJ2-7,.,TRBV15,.,CATSRDRENEQYF,TGTGCCACCAGCAGAGATCGGGAAAACGAGCAGTACTTC
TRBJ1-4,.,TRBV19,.,CASSNSGEGEKLFF,TGTGCCAGTAGTAATTCAGGGGAAGGTGAAAAACTGTTTTTT
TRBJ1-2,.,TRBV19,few,CASSFRTVRLGYGYTF,TGTGCCAGTAGTTTCCGGACAGTTAGGCTTGGCTATGGCTACACCTTC
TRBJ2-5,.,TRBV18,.,CASSPRAETQYF,TGTGCCAGCTCACCCAGGGCGGAGACCCAGTACTTC
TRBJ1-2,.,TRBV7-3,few,CASSFRSDKPNYGYTF,TGTGCCAGCAGCTTCCGGTCGGACAAACCTAACTATGGCTACACCTTC
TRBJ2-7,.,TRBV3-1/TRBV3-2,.,CASSQGRWRVREQYF,TGTGCCAGCAGCCAAGGTCGGTGGAGGGTAAGGGAGCAGTACTTC
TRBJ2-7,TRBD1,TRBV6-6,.,CASSSPGQSYEQYF,TGTGCCAGCAGTTCCCCGGGACAGTCCTACGAGCAGTACTTC
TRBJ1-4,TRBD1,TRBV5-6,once,CASSQKTGHNEKLFF,TGTGCCAGCAGCCAGAAGACAGGGCATAATGAAAAACTGTTTTTT
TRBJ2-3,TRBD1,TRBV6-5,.,CASRAGGADTQYF,TGTGCCAGCCGGGCAGGGGGCGCAGATACGCAGTATTTT
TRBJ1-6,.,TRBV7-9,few,CASSSATGRSPLHF,TGTGCCAGCAGCTCGGCCACGGGGAGGTCACCCCTCCACTTT
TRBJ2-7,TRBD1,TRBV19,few,CASSIGPGGYYEQYF,TGTGCCAGTAGTATCGGGCCAGGGGGATACTACGAGCAGTACTTC
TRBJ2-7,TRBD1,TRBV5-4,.,CASSIQGAYEQYF,TGTGCCAGCAGCATACAGGGGGCCTACGAGCAGTACTTC
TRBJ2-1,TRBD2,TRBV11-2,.,CASSLGGTSGVSNEQFF,TGTGCCAGCAGCTTAGGGGGAACTAGCGGGGTCTCCAATGAGCAGTTCTTC
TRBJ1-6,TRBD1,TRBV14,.,CASSFRTGGQAPLHF,TGTGCCAGCAGTTTCCGTACAGGGGGCCAGGCACCCCTCCACTTT
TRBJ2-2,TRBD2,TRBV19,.,CATLSGENTGELFF,TGTGCCACCCTAAGCGGGGAGAACACCGGGGAGCTGTTTTTT
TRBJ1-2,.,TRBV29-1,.,CSVESQGFGYTF,TGCAGCGTTGAAAGTCAGGGGTTCGGCTACACCTTC
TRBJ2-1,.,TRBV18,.,CASSLKQGGSYNEQFF,TGTGCCAGCTCACTGAAACAGGGGGGGTCCTACAATGAGCAGTTCTTC
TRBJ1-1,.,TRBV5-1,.,CASSLTGTNTEAFF,TGCGCCAGCAGCTTGACAGGGACGAACACTGAAGCTTTCTTT
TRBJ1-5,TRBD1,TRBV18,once,CASSVDRDTSEPQHF,TGTGCCAGCTCCGTGGACAGGGACACTAGTGAGCCCCAGCATTTT
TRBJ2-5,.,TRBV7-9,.,CASSVSVKKETQYF,TGTGCCAGCAGTGTATCGGTGAAAAAAGAGACCCAGTACTTC
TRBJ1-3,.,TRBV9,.,CASSGQEWNSGNTIYF,TGTGCCAGCAGCGGACAGGAATGGAACTCTGGAAACACCATATATTTT
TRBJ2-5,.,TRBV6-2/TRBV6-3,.,CASRYQGSETQYF,TGTGCCAGCAGGTACCAGGGCTCAGAGACCCAGTACTTC
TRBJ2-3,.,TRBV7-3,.,CASSPGGPTDTQYF,TGTGCCAGCAGCCCGGGGGGCCCCACAGATACGCAGTATTTT
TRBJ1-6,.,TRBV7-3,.,CASSLDSRYNSPLHF,TGTGCCAGCAGTCTGGACAGCAGATATAATTCACCCCTCCACTTT